The 32 T cell receptor beta chains below were found in one sample sequenced in a study of T cells in Graves' hyperthyroidism and ophthalmopathy. Amplification of TCR beta CDR3 regions used RNA as the template. Carried out on the TCR CDR3, a first-round RT-PCR used the HTBI primer set. In TCRdb, the multiplex PCR reads were re-called with MiXCR into one record per CDR3 protein. The table records 700,000 or so distinct CDR3 sequences, about a sixth of them present only once. Sequencing was carried out using blood. The receptor source for this set is a man between 18 and 29 years old with Graves' hyperthyroidism.

The J gene is TRBJ2-3, the V gene TRBV6-5, with D tentatively TRBD1 or TRBD2 (5 bases each). Trimming left V 2 bases short and J 5 bases short, with 11 bases between. The CDR3 has 14 residues. From germline, CDR1 is MNHEY and CDR2 SVGAGI. CDR3 nucleotide sequence: TGTGCCAGCAGTTACGTTCAGAGGGGAGATACGCAGTATTTT. It codes for CASSYVQRGDTQYF.

The chain couples TRBV12-3 or TRBV12-4 to TRBJ2-7; D is possibly TRBD2 (5 bases). This CDR3 spans 15 amino acids. V dropped 3 bases and J dropped 0 bases, with 12 bases sitting between them. CDR3 region: CASSFRRVPSYEQYF. As DNA, the CDR3 is TGTGCCAGCAGTTTCCGGCGGGTCCCCTCCTACGAGCAGTACTTC.

Only a few counts were recorded for this clonotype. The chain is built from TRBV19 and TRBJ2-3; D perhaps matches TRBD1 (6 bases). Trimming took off 1 base at V and 2 bases at J, with 7 bases between the two ends. This CDR3 has 14 residues. The germline V gene has CDR1 LNHDA and CDR2 SQIVND (reference sequence). The CDR3 loop is CASSIGGPTDTQYF. In DNA form, the CDR3 reads TGTGCCAGTAGTATAGGGGGGCCCACAGATACGCAGTATTTT.

Turning to this clonotype: This could be a read error, since a much larger clone is one nucleotide away. The chain uses TRBV12-3 or TRBV12-4 and TRBJ1-1; possibly TRBD1 for D (5 bases). Trimming took 5 bases from V and 5 from J, leaving 24 bases between them. The CDR3 loop spans 17 amino acids. CDR3 in DNA: TGTGCCAGCAGTGCCGGGGCAAGGGCGGTGGGCCGGACTGAAGCTTTCTTT. Translation: CASSAGARAVGRTEAFF.

There are many counts of this clonotype. The chain recombines TRBV2 with TRBJ2-7, with D perhaps assigned TRBD1 or TRBD2 (6 bases each). CDR3 length: 12 residues. Per the germline V gene, CDR1 is SNHLY and CDR2 is FYNNEI. V gave up 3 bases and J gave up 5 bases, with 8 bases separating them. The CDR3 loop is CASSEGGHEQYF. The CDR3 region has the DNA TGTGCCAGCAGTGAGGGGGGCCACGAGCAGTACTTC.

This clonotype has a handful of counts. The chain carries TRBV12-5 and TRBJ2-5; D is ambiguous. The V end lost 6 bases, the J end lost 1 base, and 12 bases lay between the germline ends. Germline values: CDR1 LGHNT, CDR2 FRNRAP. The CDR3 extends over 14 amino acids. CDR3 protein: CASGPGRFQETQYF. CDR3 bases: TGTGCTAGTGGACCCGGACGGTTCCAAGAGACCCAGTACTTC.

This sequence joins TRBV30 and TRBJ1-3; no definite D call. Germline lookup yields CDR1 GTSNPN and CDR2 SVGIG (reference sequence). This CDR3 comprises 13 residues. V was trimmed by 2 bases and J by 4 bases, leaving 9 bases between them. The CDR3 DNA is TGTGCCTGGAGTATGGGGATCGGAAACACCATATATTTT. Translated, it gives CAWSMGIGNTIYF.

The V gene is TRBV13, the J gene TRBJ2-5, with a weak D call TRBD2 (5 bases). There are 15 residues in the CDR3. Trimming removed 5 bases from V and 1 base from J, with 14 bases in between. Germline V gene sequence: CDR1 PRHDT, CDR2 FYEKMQ (reference sequence). The CDR3 DNA reads TGTGCCAGCAGCCACTCACTAGTCGGCCAAGAGACCCAGTACTTC. Translation: CASSHSLVGQETQYF.

This clonotype has ten or more counts. V and J are TRBV30 and TRBJ2-1, with D possibly being TRBD1 (5 bases). The CDR3 length is 11 residues. The germline V and J ends were trimmed by 0 bases and 10 bases, with 7 bases remaining between them. Germline CDR1 is GTSNPN and CDR2 is SVGIG (reference sequence). The CDR3 here is CAWSVKGEQFF. The CDR3 bases are TGTGCCTGGAGTGTAAAGGGGGAGCAGTTCTTC.

This clonotype was counted ten times or more. The chain uses TRBV11-3 and TRBJ2-1; D remains ambiguous. The CDR3 is made up of 12 amino acids. The germline CDR1 and CDR2 sequences are SGHNT and YENEEA. The germline V and J ends were trimmed by 3 bases and 6 bases, with 6 bases remaining between them. Here the CDR3 reads CASSLDRNEQFF. CDR3 nucleotide sequence: TGTGCCAGCAGCTTGGACCGCAATGAGCAGTTCTTC.

The chain is built from TRBV19 and TRBJ1-2; D possibly corresponds to TRBD1 (5 bases). Germline lookup yields CDR1 LNHDA and CDR2 SQIVND (reference sequence). This CDR3 contains 15 residues. Trimming removed 0 bases at V and 7 bases at J, with 15 bases between. CDR3 in DNA: TGTGCCAGTAGTATAGATTCAGGGCAGAGCTGTGGCTACACCTTC. Encoded protein: CASSIDSGQSCGYTF. Combining the CDR3 with reference TRBV19 and TRBJ1-2 gives the whole variable domain DGGITQSPKYLFRKEGQNVTLSCEQNLNHDAMYWYRQDPGQGLRLIYYSQIVNDFQKGDIAEGYSVSREKKESFPLTVTSAQKNPTAFYLCASSIDSGQSCGYTFGSGTRLTVV.

This clonotype is a singleton in its sample. V is TRBV29-1 and J is TRBJ2-7; TRBD1 matches at 9 bases. The length of the CDR3 is 14 residues. V lost 5 bases and J lost 4; bases outside the gene matches: 9. Germline CDR1 and CDR2: SQVTM and ANQGSEA. CDR3 coding DNA: TGCAGCGTTCTCTCGAGACAGGGGGTTTACGAGCAGTACTTC. It translates to CSVLSRQGVYEQYF.

As for this clonotype: Mismatch with germline at one junction end may stem from a read error. The rearrangement links TRBV5-6 to TRBJ1-2, with 9 positions matching TRBD1. Germline loops: CDR1 SGHDT, CDR2 YYEEEE. CDR3 length: 14 amino acids. CDR3 residues: CASSSRDRVYSYTF. The CDR3 DNA sequence: TGTGCCAGCAGCAGCCGGGACAGGGTCTATAGCTACACCTTC.

This clonotype was detected ten times or more. The chain employs TRBV5-1 and TRBJ1-2; 9 bases match TRBD1. V was clipped by 4 bases and J by 8 bases; unmatched bases: 9. CDR1 SGHRS and CDR2 YFSETQ come from the germline V gene. The CDR3 contains 14 residues. The CDR3 DNA reads TGCGCCAGCAGCCCACAGGGGGCATTACTCGGCTACACCTTC. Its translation is CASSPQGALLGYTF.

The chain uses TRBV19 and TRBJ2-2, with D tentatively TRBD2 (5 bases). V was shortened by 3 bases and J by 3 bases, with 11 bases between the two germline ends. This CDR3 has 15 amino acids. Germline CDR1 and CDR2: LNHDA and SQIVND (reference sequence). The DNA of the CDR3 is TGTGCCAGTAGTATTGAGAGGGCTTACACCGGGGAGCTGTTTTTT. Translating it yields CASSIERAYTGELFF.

This clonotype appeared many times. The V and J genes are TRBV7-2 and TRBJ2-5, with D perhaps TRBD1 (6 bases). Germline values: CDR1 SGHTA, CDR2 FQGNSA. The CDR3 extends over 15 amino acids. Trimming shortened V by 5 bases and J by 7 bases, and 20 bases separated the two germline ends. The CDR3, as DNA: TGTGCCAGCAGCGTCGACAGGTTCCGTTCTGGGACCCAGTACTTC. Translated: CASSVDRFRSGTQYF.

This clonotype was observed a handful of times. The rearrangement links TRBV27 to TRBJ2-3; D is perhaps TRBD2 (6 bases). V was cut by 6 bases and J by 2 bases, with 15 bases left in between. Germline V gene lookup returns CDR1 MNHEY and CDR2 SMNVEV (reference sequence). This CDR3 comprises 15 residues. In nucleotides, the CDR3 is TGTGCCAGCAGCGAAGCGGGCTCCACCACAGATACGCAGTATTTT. This codes for CASSEAGSTTDTQYF.

There are many counts of this clonotype. This sequence joins TRBV2 and TRBJ1-2; 7 bases map to TRBD1. Germline V gives CDR1 SNHLY, CDR2 FYNNEI. The CDR3 sequence is 14 residues long. With 4 bases clipped from V and 4 bases from J, the junction kept 6 bases outside the gene matches. The CDR3 sequence: CASSVNRGAYGYTF. The CDR3 coding sequence is TGTGCCAGCAGTGTTAACAGGGGAGCCTATGGCTACACCTTC.

Of note for this clonotype: This may come from a read error, since a much larger clone is one base off. The V gene is TRBV9, the J gene TRBJ2-1, with D possibly being TRBD2 (6 bases). From germline, CDR1 is SGDLS and CDR2 YYNGEE. The CDR3 is made up of 16 amino acids. The germline V and J ends were trimmed by 0 bases and 4 bases, with 14 bases remaining between them. The CDR3 is CASSVVGTGGYNEQFF. CDR3 nucleotide sequence: TGTGCCAGCAGCGTAGTCGGGACTGGCGGTTACAATGAGCAGTTCTTC.

Ten or more counts support this clonotype. The chain carries TRBV9 and TRBJ2-7; 7 nucleotides line up with TRBD1. J lost 0 bases, V lost 3 bases, and 3 bases had no gene match. Germline-derived CDR1 and CDR2 are SGDLS and YYNGEE. The CDR3 consists of 14 residues. The CDR3 loop is CASSATGASYEQYF. In nucleotides, the CDR3 is TGTGCCAGCAGCGCAACAGGGGCCTCCTACGAGCAGTACTTC. The full variable domain, completed using reference TRBV9 and TRBJ2-7, is DSGVTQTPKHLITATGQRVTLRCSPRSGDLSVYWYQQSLDQGLQFLIQYYNGEERAKGNILERFSAQQFPDLHSELNLSSLELGDSALYFCASSATGASYEQYFGPGTRLTVT.

The V and J genes are TRBV4-1 and TRBJ1-5; D gene ambiguous. Per germline, CDR1 MGHRA and CDR2 YSYEKL. The germline V and J ends were trimmed by 1 base and 6 bases, with 10 bases remaining between them. The CDR3 consists of 14 residues. CDR3 DNA: TGCGCCAGCAGCCAAGTTCGGGGTGCTCAGCCCCAGCATTTT. Amino acid sequence: CASSQVRGAQPQHF.

This clonotype was detected many times. The chain couples TRBV30 to TRBJ2-1; perhaps TRBD1 as D (5 bases). The CDR3 is 13 residues long. The germline V and J ends were trimmed by 3 bases and 3 bases, with 9 bases remaining between them. The germline V gene has CDR1 GTSNPN and CDR2 SVGIG (reference sequence). CDR3: CAWSWGLYNEQFF. The CDR3 DNA is TGTGCCTGGAGCTGGGGCCTCTACAATGAGCAGTTCTTC.

The CDR3 protein is CASSPTQPNYGYTF. The CDR3 DNA sequence: TGTGCCAGCAGCCCGACCCAGCCTAACTATGGCTACACCTTC. This rearrangement joins TRBV14 to TRBJ1-2; D not certain. Germline CDR1 is SGHDN and CDR2 is FVKESK. Trimming took 4 bases from V and 0 from J, leaving 9 bases between them. The CDR3 runs 14 residues.

CDR3 protein: CASSERQGVQNQPQHF. The CDR3 coding sequence is TGTGCCAGCAGTGAAAGGCAGGGGGTTCAAAATCAGCCCCAGCATTTT. V usage is TRBV6-1 and J usage is TRBJ1-5; 7 bases are a match to TRBD1. Trimming cost V 2 bases and J 4 bases; bases outside gene matches: 8. This CDR3 has 16 amino acids. Per the germline V gene, CDR1 is MNHNS and CDR2 is SASEGT.

In nucleotides, the CDR3 is TGTGCCAGCAGTTTAGCGGGAGTCGGTGTGGATACGCAGTATTTT. Protein sequence: CASSLAGVGVDTQYF. The chain combines TRBV27 with TRBJ2-3, with TRBD2 identical over 7 bases. Trimming cost V 2 bases and J 6 bases; bases outside gene matches: 8. CDR1 is MNHEY, CDR2 SMNVEV, per germline (reference sequence). The CDR3 totals 15 residues.

This clonotype occurred many times. The chain carries TRBV2 and TRBJ2-5, with 7 positions matching TRBD2. The V segment lost 4 bases and the J segment 2 bases; nucleotides outside the gene matches: 4. CDR3 size: 14 residues. Germline V gene sequence: CDR1 SNHLY, CDR2 FYNNEI. CDR3 sequence (DNA): TGTGCCAGCAGTGGGCGACTAGCTCAAGAGACCCAGTACTTC. It translates to CASSGRLAQETQYF.

This clonotype was seen a few times. The J gene is TRBJ2-5, the V gene TRBV28, with a weak D call TRBD1 (5 bases). The V and J ends lost 4 bases and 5 bases respectively, with 14 bases between them. CDR3 length: 14 residues. Germline loops: CDR1 MDHEN, CDR2 SYDVKM. The CDR3 region is CASSSGYGKETQYF. CDR3 bases: TGTGCCAGCAGTTCAGGGTACGGCAAGGAGACCCAGTACTTC. The complete variable domain, with remaining parts taken from reference TRBV28 and TRBJ2-5, reads DVKVTQSSRYLVKRTGEKVFLECVQDMDHENMFWYRQDPGLGLRLIYFSYDVKMKEKGDIPEGYSVSREKKERFSLILESASTNQTSMYLCASSSGYGKETQYFGPGTRLLVL.

In its sample, this clonotype was seen many times. V gene TRBV15 combines with J gene TRBJ2-2, with TRBD1 identical over 7 bases. With V trimmed by 1 base and J by 7 bases, 6 bases remained unmatched. The CDR3 extends over 15 amino acids. Germline-derived CDR1 and CDR2 are LNHNV and YYDKDF (reference sequence). The CDR3 DNA reads as TGTGCCACCAGCAGAGTACAGGGGCCCGACGGGGAGCTGTTTTTT. It is translated as CATSRVQGPDGELFF.

At least ten counts were recorded for this clonotype. The genes are TRBV6-1 and TRBJ2-7; possible D gene TRBD2, 6 bases. The CDR3 has 15 residues. The germline V gene encodes CDR1 MNHNS and CDR2 SASEGT. Trimming stripped 5 bases from V and 0 bases from J, with 14 bases between. The CDR3 loop reads CASSYIGRISYEQYF. CDR3 sequence (DNA): TGTGCCAGCAGTTATATCGGGAGAATCTCCTACGAGCAGTACTTC.

At least ten counts were recorded for this clonotype. The chain joins TRBV7-9 to TRBJ2-2, with 8 bases that match TRBD2. Germline lookup yields CDR1 SEHNR and CDR2 FQNEAQ (reference sequence). V lost 6 bases and J lost 0; bases outside the gene matches: 0. The CDR3 spans 14 residues. CDR3 in amino acids: CASRAGANTGELFF. The CDR3 nucleotides read TGTGCCAGCAGAGCGGGAGCGAACACCGGGGAGCTGTTTTTT.

There are many counts of this clonotype. The V call is TRBV10-2, the J call TRBJ2-1, with 10 bases aligning to TRBD2. The CDR3 is made up of 13 amino acids. CDR1 WSHSY and CDR2 SAAADI come from the germline V gene. V lost 8 bases to trimming and J lost 9 bases; unmatched junction nucleotides: 7. CDR3 sequence: CASLIAGGSEQFF. The CDR3 nucleotides are TGCGCCAGCCTTATAGCGGGAGGTAGTGAGCAGTTCTTC.

This clonotype was seen at least ten times. The genes are TRBV7-9 and TRBJ1-1, with 12 bases identical to TRBD1. This CDR3 has 18 residues. With V trimmed by 1 base and J by 3 bases, 9 bases remained unmatched. In germline, CDR1 is SEHNR, CDR2 FQNEAQ (reference sequence). This CDR3 reads CASSLERGQGAWDTEAFF. The CDR3 coding sequence is TGTGCCAGCAGCTTAGAACGGGGACAGGGGGCATGGGACACTGAAGCTTTCTTT.